These 3 T cell receptor beta chains originate from one sample sequenced in a study of glioma-infiltrating T cells. TCR alpha and beta CDR3 regions were amplified from RNA using iRepertoire nested multiplex PCR. Using its own MiXCR run on the multiplex PCR reads, TCRdb lists one record per CDR3 protein. The table records around 350,000 distinct CDR3 sequences, less than 50% of them present only once. Sequencing used glioma tissue, nonneoplastic brain tissue, or PBMCs (not recorded which). All receptors derive from a human donor with low-grade glioma or glioblastoma, undergoing nonglioma brain surgery, or in good health (not recorded which).

About this clonotype itself: One junction end does not reproduce the germline sequence, and a read error may be involved. The chain uses TRBV6-6 and TRBJ2-7; D is uncertain. Germline V lookup: CDR1 MNHNY, CDR2 SVGAGI (reference sequence). There are 12 residues in the CDR3. In DNA, the CDR3 is TGTCCCAGCAGTTACGGGCCGGGTGAGCAGTACTTC. It is translated as CPSSYGPGEQYF.

The chain uses TRBV19 and TRBJ2-1; TRBD2 matches 8 bases. The CDR3 runs to 16 residues. Germline assignment: CDR1 LNHDA and CDR2 SQIVND (reference sequence). The J segment lost 0 bases and the V segment lost 2 bases, leaving 3 bases of the junction unmatched. CDR3: CASSILAGVSYNEQFF. For the CDR3, the DNA is TGTGCCAGTAGTATACTAGCGGGTGTCTCCTACAATGAGCAGTTCTTC.

This clonotype was seen a handful of times. The rearrangement joins TRBV6-2 or TRBV6-3 to TRBJ1-2; D perhaps matches TRBD1 (6 bases). CDR1 MNHEY and CDR2 SVGEGT come from the germline V gene. The CDR3 is made up of 12 amino acids. Trimming left V 6 bases short and J 8 bases short, with 13 bases between. The CDR3 nucleotides are TGTGCCAGCAGCCGATACAGGGACGGCTACACCTTC. The encoded protein is CASSRYRDGYTF.